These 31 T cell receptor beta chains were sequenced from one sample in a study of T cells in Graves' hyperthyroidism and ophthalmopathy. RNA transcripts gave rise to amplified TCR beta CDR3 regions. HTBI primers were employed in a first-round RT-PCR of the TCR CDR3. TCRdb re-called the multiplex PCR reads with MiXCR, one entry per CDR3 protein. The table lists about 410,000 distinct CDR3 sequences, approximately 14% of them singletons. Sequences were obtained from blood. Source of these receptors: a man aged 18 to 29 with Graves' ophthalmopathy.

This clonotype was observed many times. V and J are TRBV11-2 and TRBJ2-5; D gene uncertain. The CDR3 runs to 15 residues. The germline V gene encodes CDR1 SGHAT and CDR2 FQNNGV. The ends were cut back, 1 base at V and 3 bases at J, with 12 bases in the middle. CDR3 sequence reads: CASSLGVSLEETQYF. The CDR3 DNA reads TGTGCCAGCAGCTTAGGGGTTAGCTTGGAAGAGACCCAGTACTTC.

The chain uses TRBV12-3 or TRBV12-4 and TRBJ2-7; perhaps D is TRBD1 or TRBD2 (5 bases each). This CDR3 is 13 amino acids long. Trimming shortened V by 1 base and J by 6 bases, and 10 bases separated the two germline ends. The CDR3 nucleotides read TGTGCCAGCAGTTTAGAGGGACGCCTCGAGCAGTACTTC. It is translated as CASSLEGRLEQYF.

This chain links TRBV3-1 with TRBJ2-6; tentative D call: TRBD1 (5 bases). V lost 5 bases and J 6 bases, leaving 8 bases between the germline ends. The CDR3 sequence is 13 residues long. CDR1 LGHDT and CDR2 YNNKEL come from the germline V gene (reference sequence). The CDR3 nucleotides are TGTGCCAGCAGCGCAGGGCTGGCCAACGTCCTGACTTTC. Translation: CASSAGLANVLTF.

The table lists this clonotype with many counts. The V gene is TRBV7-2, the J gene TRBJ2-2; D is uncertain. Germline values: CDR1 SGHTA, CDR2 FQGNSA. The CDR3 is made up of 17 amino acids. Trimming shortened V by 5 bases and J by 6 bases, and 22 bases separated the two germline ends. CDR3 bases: TGTGCCAGCAGCCCATACGGTTACAGAAGTAGTCCCGGGGAGCTGTTTTTT. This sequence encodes CASSPYGYRSSPGELFF. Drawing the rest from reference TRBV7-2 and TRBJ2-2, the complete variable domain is GAGVSQSPSNKVTEKGKDVELRCDPISGHTALYWYRQSLGQGLEFLIYFQGNSAPDKSGLPSDRFSAERTGGSVSTLTIQRTQQEDSAVYLCASSPYGYRSSPGELFFGEGSRLTVL.

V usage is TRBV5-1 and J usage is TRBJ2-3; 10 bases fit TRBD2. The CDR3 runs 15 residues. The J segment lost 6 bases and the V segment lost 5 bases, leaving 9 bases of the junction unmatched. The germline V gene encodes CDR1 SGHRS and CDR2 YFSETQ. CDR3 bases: TGCGCCAGCAGACCGAGCGGGGGGGAAACGGATACGCAGTATTTT. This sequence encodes CASRPSGGETDTQYF. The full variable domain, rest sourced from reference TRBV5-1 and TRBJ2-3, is KAGVTQTPRYLIKTRGQQVTLSCSPISGHRSVSWYQQTPGQGLQFLFEYFSETQRNKGNFPGRFSGRQFSNSRSEMNVSTLELGDSALYLCASRPSGGETDTQYFGPGTRLTVL.

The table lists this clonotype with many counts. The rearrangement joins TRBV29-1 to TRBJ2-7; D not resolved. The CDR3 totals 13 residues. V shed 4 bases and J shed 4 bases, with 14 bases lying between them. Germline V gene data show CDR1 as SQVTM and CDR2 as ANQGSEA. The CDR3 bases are TGCAGCGTTGGTGAAAGGGTTAGTTACGAGCAGTACTTC. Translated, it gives CSVGERVSYEQYF.

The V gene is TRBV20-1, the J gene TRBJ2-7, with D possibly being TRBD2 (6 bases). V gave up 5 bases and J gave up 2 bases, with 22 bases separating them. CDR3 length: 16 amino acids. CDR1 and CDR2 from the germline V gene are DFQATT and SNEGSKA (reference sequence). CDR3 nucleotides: TGCAGTGCTTCCCCCTGGGGGGACTTCCGCCCCTACGAGCAGTACTTC. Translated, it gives CSASPWGDFRPYEQYF.

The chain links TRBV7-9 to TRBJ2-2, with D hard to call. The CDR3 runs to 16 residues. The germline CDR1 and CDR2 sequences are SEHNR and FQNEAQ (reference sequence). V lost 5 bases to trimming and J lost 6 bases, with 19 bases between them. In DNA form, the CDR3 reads TGTGCCAGCAGCCTGGTGGGGAAACTACACGCCGGGGAGCTGTTTTTT. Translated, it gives CASSLVGKLHAGELFF.

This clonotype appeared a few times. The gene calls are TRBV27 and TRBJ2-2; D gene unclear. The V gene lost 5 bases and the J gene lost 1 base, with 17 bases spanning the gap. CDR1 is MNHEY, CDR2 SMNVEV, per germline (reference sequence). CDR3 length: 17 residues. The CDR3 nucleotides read TGTGCCAGCAGTCACTCCAGGTCCGCGGAGAACACCGGGGAGCTGTTTTTT. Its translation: CASSHSRSAENTGELFF.

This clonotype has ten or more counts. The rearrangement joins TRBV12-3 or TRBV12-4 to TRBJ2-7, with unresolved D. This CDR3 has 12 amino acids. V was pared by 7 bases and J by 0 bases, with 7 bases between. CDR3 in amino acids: CASKSGSYEQYF. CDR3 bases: TGTGCCAGCAAGTCGGGCTCCTACGAGCAGTACTTC.

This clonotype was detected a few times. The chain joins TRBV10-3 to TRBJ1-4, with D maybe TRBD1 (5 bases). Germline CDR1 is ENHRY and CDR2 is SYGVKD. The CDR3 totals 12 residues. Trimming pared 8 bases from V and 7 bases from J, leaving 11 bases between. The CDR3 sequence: CAIRGTGEKLFF. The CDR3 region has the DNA TGTGCCATCCGAGGGACTGGTGAAAAACTGTTTTTT.

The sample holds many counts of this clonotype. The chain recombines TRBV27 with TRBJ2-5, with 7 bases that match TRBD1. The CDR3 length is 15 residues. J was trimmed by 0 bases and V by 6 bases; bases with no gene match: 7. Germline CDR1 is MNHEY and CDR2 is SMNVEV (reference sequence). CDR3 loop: CASRPGTDDQETQYF. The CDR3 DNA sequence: TGTGCCAGCAGACCCGGGACAGACGACCAAGAGACCCAGTACTTC.

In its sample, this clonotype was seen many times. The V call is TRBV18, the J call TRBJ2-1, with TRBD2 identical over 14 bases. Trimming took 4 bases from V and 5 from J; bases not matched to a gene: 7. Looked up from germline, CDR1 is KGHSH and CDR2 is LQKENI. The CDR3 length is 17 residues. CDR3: CASSRTSGGSVNNEQFF. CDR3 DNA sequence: TGTGCCAGCTCACGGACTAGCGGGGGGTCAGTCAACAATGAGCAGTTCTTC. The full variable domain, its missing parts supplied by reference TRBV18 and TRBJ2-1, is NAGVMQNPRHLVRRRGQEARLRCSPMKGHSHVYWYRQLPEEGLKFMVYLQKENIIDESGMPKERFSAEFPKEGPSILRIQQVVRGDSAAYFCASSRTSGGSVNNEQFFGPGTRLTVL.

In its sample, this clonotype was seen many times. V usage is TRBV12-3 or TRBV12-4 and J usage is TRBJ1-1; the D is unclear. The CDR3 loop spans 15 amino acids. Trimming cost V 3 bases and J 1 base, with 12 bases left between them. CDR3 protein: CASSLVDGRNTEAFF. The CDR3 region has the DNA TGTGCCAGCAGTTTGGTTGACGGGAGGAACACTGAAGCTTTCTTT.

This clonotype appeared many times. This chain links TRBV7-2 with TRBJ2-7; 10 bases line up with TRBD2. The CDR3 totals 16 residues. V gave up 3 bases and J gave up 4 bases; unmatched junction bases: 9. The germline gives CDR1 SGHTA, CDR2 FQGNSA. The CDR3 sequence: CASSFLGTSAEYEQYF. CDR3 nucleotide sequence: TGTGCCAGCAGCTTTCTAGGGACTAGCGCCGAGTACGAGCAGTACTTC.

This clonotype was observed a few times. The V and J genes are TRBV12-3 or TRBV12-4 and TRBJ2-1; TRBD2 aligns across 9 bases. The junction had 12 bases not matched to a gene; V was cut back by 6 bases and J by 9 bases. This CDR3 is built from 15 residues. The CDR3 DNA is TGTGCCAGCAGCAAAAGCGGGGGGTCAGGGGGTGAGCAGTTCTTC. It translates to CASSKSGGSGGEQFF.

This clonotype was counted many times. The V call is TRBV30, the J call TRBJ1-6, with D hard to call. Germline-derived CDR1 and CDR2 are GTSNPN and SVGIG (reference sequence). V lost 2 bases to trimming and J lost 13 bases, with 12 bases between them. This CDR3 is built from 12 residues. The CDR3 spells CAWSRTAGPLHF. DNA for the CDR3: TGTGCCTGGAGTAGGACCGCCGGTCCCCTCCACTTT.

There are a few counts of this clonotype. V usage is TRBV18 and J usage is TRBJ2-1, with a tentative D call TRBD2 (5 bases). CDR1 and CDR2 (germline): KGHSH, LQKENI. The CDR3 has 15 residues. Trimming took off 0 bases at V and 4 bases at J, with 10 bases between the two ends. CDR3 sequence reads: CASSPPQRPYNEQFF. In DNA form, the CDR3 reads TGTGCCAGCTCACCACCCCAGCGGCCATACAATGAGCAGTTCTTC. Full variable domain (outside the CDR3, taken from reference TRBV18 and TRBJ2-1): NAGVMQNPRHLVRRRGQEARLRCSPMKGHSHVYWYRQLPEEGLKFMVYLQKENIIDESGMPKERFSAEFPKEGPSILRIQQVVRGDSAAYFCASSPPQRPYNEQFFGPGTRLTVL.

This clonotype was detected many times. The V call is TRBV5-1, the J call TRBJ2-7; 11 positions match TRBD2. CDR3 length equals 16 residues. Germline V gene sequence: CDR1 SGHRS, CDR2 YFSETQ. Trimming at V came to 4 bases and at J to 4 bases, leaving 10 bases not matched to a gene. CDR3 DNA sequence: TGCGCCAGCAGCCCGATCCCGGGACTAGCGGATTACGAGCAGTACTTC. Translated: CASSPIPGLADYEQYF.

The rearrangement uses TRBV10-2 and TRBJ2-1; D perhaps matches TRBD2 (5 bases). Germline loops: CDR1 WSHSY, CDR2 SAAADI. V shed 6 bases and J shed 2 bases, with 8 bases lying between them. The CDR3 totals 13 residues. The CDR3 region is CASRSGAYNEQFF. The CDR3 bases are TGCGCCAGCAGAAGCGGAGCCTACAATGAGCAGTTCTTC.

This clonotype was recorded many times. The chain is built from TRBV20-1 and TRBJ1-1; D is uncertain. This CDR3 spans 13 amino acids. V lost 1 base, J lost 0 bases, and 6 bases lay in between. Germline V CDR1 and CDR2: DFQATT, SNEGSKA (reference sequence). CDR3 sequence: CSARAVMNTEAFF. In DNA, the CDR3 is TGCAGTGCTAGAGCGGTCATGAACACTGAAGCTTTCTTT.

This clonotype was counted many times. The CDR3 DNA reads as TGTGCCAGCAGTAAGACCTCCGGGGACACAGATACGCAGTATTTT. Translated, it gives CASSKTSGDTDTQYF. This sequence joins TRBV6-1 and TRBJ2-3; D may be TRBD2 (5 bases). The V gene's germline CDR1 is MNHNS and CDR2 SASEGT. CDR3 length: 15 amino acids. Between the trimmed V and J ends, which lost 5 bases and 2 bases, there was a span of 14 bases.

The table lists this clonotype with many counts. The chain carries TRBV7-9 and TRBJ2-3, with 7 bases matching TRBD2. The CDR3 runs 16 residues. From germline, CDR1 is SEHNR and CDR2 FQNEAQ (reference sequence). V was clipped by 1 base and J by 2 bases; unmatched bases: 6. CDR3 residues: CASSLGSGAYTDTQYF. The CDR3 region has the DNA TGTGCCAGCAGCTTAGGCAGCGGGGCCTACACAGATACGCAGTATTTT.

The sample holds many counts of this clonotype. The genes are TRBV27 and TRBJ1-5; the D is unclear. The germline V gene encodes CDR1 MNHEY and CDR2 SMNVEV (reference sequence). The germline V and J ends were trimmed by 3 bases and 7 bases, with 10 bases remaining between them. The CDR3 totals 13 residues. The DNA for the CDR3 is TGTGCCAGCAGTTTCGCCGGTTGGCAGCCCCAGCATTTT. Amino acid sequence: CASSFAGWQPQHF.

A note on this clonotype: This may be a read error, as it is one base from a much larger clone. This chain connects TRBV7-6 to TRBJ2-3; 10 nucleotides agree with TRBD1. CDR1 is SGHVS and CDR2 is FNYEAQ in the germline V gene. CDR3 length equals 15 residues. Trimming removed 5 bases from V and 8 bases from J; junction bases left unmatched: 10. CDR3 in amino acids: CASSPGTGAAGTQYF. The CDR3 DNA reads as TGTGCCAGCAGCCCAGGGACAGGGGCTGCTGGTACGCAGTATTTT.

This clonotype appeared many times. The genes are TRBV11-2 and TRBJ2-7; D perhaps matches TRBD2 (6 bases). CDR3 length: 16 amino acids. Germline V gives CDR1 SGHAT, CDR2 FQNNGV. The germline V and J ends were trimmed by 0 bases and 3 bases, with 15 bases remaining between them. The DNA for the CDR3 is TGTGCCAGCAGCTTAGATTCTCGGGAGTGGATCTACGAGCAGTACTTC. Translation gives CASSLDSREWIYEQYF.

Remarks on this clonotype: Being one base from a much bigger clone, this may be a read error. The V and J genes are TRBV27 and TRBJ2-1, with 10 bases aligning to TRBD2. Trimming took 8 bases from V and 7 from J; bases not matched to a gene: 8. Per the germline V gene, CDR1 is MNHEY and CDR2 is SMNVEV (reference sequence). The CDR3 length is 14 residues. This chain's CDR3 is CASETSGERNEQFF. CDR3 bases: TGTGCCAGCGAAACTAGCGGGGAGCGGAATGAGCAGTTCTTC.

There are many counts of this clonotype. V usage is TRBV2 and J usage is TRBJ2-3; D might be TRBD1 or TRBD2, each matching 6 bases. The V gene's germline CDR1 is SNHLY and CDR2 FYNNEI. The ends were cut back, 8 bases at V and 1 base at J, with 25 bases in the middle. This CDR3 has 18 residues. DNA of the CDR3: TGTGCCAGCCGGAGGGGGAGGCCGGGGCCCCATGGCACAGATACGCAGTATTTT. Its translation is CASRRGRPGPHGTDTQYF.

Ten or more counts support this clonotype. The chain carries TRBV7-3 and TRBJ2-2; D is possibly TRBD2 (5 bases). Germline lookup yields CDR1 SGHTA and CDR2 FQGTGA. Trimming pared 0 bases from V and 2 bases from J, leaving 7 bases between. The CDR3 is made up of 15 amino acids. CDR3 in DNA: TGTGCCAGCAGCTTAACCGGGAAAAACACCGGGGAGCTGTTTTTT. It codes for CASSLTGKNTGELFF.

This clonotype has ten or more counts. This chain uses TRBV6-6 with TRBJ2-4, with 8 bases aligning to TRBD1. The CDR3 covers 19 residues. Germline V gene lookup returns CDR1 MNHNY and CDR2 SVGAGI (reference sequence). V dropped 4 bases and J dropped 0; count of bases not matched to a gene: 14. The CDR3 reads CASSSSGTGGSVAKNIQYF. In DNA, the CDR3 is TGTGCCAGCAGTTCCTCGGGGACAGGAGGTTCGGTAGCCAAAAACATTCAGTACTTC.

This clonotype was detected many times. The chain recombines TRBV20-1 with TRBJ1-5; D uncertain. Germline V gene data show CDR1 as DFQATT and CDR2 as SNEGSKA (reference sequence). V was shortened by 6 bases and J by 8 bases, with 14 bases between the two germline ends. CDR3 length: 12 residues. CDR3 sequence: CSAARGEEPQHF. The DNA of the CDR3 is TGCAGTGCCGCCCGTGGGGAAGAGCCCCAGCATTTT.